Below, 30 T cell receptor beta chains from the same sample are listed, as sequenced in a study of neurological immune-mediated disorders. TCRdb re-analysed the 5' RACE reads in MiXCR, keeping a single row per CDR3 protein. Among approximately 37,000 distinct CDR3 sequences listed, around 2.9% were seen once. Documented time point: longitudinal time-point 1 (baseline). Sample: PBMCs. The receptors were gathered from a woman aged 55-75 years with multiple sclerosis.

The sample holds many counts of this clonotype. The chain is built from TRBV11-2 and TRBJ2-1; D remains ambiguous. CDR3 length equals 13 residues. V was cut by 2 bases and J by 10 bases, with 12 bases left in between. Germline CDR1 is SGHAT and CDR2 is FQNNGV. The CDR3 sequence: CASSLPSRSEQFF. CDR3 bases: TGTGCCAGCAGCTTACCTTCACGGTCGGAGCAGTTCTTC.

This clonotype was found many times. The V call is TRBV5-1, the J call TRBJ2-5; 9 positions agree with TRBD1. The CDR3 contains 15 residues. With V trimmed by 1 base and J by 5 bases, 6 bases remained unmatched. The germline gives CDR1 SGHRS, CDR2 YFSETQ. In DNA form, the CDR3 reads TGCGCCAGCAGCTTGCTACAGGGGGCCGGGGAGACCCAGTACTTC. It is translated as CASSLLQGAGETQYF.

This clonotype was seen repeatedly, ten times or more. The rearrangement uses TRBV7-9 and TRBJ1-3; the D is unclear. From germline, CDR1 is SEHNR and CDR2 FQNEAQ (reference sequence). Trimming removed 1 base at V and 1 base at J, with 8 bases between. This CDR3 is 15 amino acids long. The CDR3 sequence is CASSLVQASGNTIYF. DNA of the CDR3: TGTGCCAGCAGCTTAGTCCAGGCATCTGGAAACACCATATATTTT.

The chain has TRBV29-1 and TRBJ2-7; D tentatively fits TRBD1 or TRBD2 (6 bases each). Germline values: CDR1 SQVTM, CDR2 ANQGSEA. The CDR3 has 17 residues. Trimming cost V 2 bases and J 7 bases, with 27 bases left between them. This chain's CDR3 is CSVERASSLGGGREQYF. The CDR3 region has the DNA TGCAGCGTTGAAAGGGCCAGCAGCTTGGGGGGCGGTCGGGAGCAGTACTTC.

This clonotype was found a few times. This CDR3 is CASSLVGGANFYEQYF. The CDR3 bases are TGTGCCAGCAGCTTAGTCGGGGGGGCAAACTTCTACGAGCAGTACTTC. This sequence joins TRBV7-9 and TRBJ2-7, with TRBD2 matching 8 bases. Trimming removed 1 base from V and 3 bases from J; junction bases left unmatched: 8. Germline-derived CDR1 and CDR2 are SEHNR and FQNEAQ (reference sequence). This CDR3 spans 16 amino acids.

By sample share, this clonotype is medium-sized. The chain is built from TRBV5-1 and TRBJ2-3; TRBD2 agrees at 9 bases. Germline CDR1 reads SGHRS; CDR2 reads YFSETQ. Losses at the gene ends were 1 base for V and 3 bases for J; bases not matched to a gene: 3. This CDR3 contains 15 residues. The CDR3 bases are TGCGCCAGCAGCTTGTCAGCGGGGGGAACAGATACGCAGTATTTT. Protein product: CASSLSAGGTDTQYF.

This clonotype was seen at least ten times. The V and J genes are TRBV10-3 and TRBJ2-3; 9 bases align to TRBD2. This CDR3 is built from 15 residues. V shed 8 bases, J shed 3 bases, and the junction held 9 bases outside the gene matches. Germline V gene sequence: CDR1 ENHRY, CDR2 SYGVKD. The CDR3 sequence is CAIGSSGGITDTQYF. The CDR3 DNA sequence: TGTGCCATCGGTTCGAGCGGGGGGATTACAGATACGCAGTATTTT.

This clonotype was seen at least ten times. The rearrangement links TRBV5-1 to TRBJ2-3; 8 positions agree with TRBD1. Looked up from germline, CDR1 is SGHRS and CDR2 is YFSETQ. V lost 0 bases and J lost 4; bases outside the gene matches: 4. The CDR3 contains 15 residues. CDR3 amino acids: CASSLAAGGADTQYF. In DNA, the CDR3 is TGCGCCAGCAGCTTGGCAGCAGGGGGCGCAGATACGCAGTATTTT.

This clonotype was seen ten or more times. The J gene is TRBJ2-5, the V gene TRBV20-1; D unclear. This CDR3 has 14 amino acids. V shed 6 bases and J shed 1 base, with 15 bases lying between them. Germline CDR1 reads DFQATT; CDR2 reads SNEGSKA (reference sequence). The CDR3 sequence: CSADAPRGQETQYF. In DNA, the CDR3 is TGCAGTGCCGACGCTCCTCGCGGCCAAGAGACCCAGTACTTC.

The CDR3 DNA reads as TGTGCCAGCAGCCAAGGGACAGGGAGCTACGAGCAGTACTTC. Protein: CASSQGTGSYEQYF. The rearrangement links TRBV3-1 to TRBJ2-7; 8 bases are a match to TRBD1. CDR3 length: 14 amino acids. Trimming at V came to 1 base and at J to 3 bases, leaving 2 bases not matched to a gene. Germline V CDR1 and CDR2: LGHDT, YNNKEL (reference sequence).

The table lists this clonotype with many counts. The J gene is TRBJ1-5, the V gene TRBV7-2, with a tentative D call TRBD1 (6 bases). The V and J ends lost 8 bases and 2 bases respectively, with 16 bases between them. Germline-derived CDR1 and CDR2 are SGHTA and FQGNSA. The CDR3 extends over 15 amino acids. The CDR3 DNA follows: TGTGCCAGCGGAACACAGGGAGGGGGCAATCAGCCCCAGCATTTT. It is translated as CASGTQGGGNQPQHF. The whole variable domain, remainder taken from reference TRBV7-2 and TRBJ1-5, is GAGVSQSPSNKVTEKGKDVELRCDPISGHTALYWYRQSLGQGLEFLIYFQGNSAPDKSGLPSDRFSAERTGGSVSTLTIQRTQQEDSAVYLCASGTQGGGNQPQHFGDGTRLSIL.

This clonotype was recorded at least ten times. The V and J genes are TRBV20-1 and TRBJ2-5; 7 bases agree with TRBD2. V dropped 1 base and J dropped 5; count of bases not matched to a gene: 10. Germline V lookup: CDR1 DFQATT, CDR2 SNEGSKA (reference sequence). The CDR3 spans 15 residues. CDR3 residues: CSARGAGSAVETQYF. The CDR3 coding sequence is TGCAGTGCTAGAGGAGCGGGAAGCGCCGTGGAGACCCAGTACTTC.

This clonotype was counted ten times or more. The chain is built from TRBV24-1 and TRBJ2-3; D gene ambiguous. Germline lookup yields CDR1 KGHDR and CDR2 SFDVKD. V was trimmed by 4 bases and J by 4 bases, leaving 17 bases between them. The CDR3 is 16 residues long. The CDR3 protein is CATSDHLLPGPDTQYF. CDR3 DNA: TGTGCCACCAGTGACCACCTACTGCCCGGGCCAGATACGCAGTATTTT.

The V gene is TRBV5-1, the J gene TRBJ2-1; no clear D gene. The CDR3 has 13 residues. The germline V gene has CDR1 SGHRS and CDR2 YFSETQ. Trimming left V 2 bases short and J 5 bases short, with 8 bases between. This chain's CDR3 is CASSLIPDNEQFF. The CDR3 region has the DNA TGCGCCAGCAGCTTAATCCCCGACAATGAGCAGTTCTTC.

This clonotype was seen many times. The gene calls are TRBV5-1 and TRBJ2-5; D is possibly TRBD2 (6 bases). V was pared by 3 bases and J by 1 base, with 10 bases between. The CDR3 totals 14 residues. Germline assignment: CDR1 SGHRS and CDR2 YFSETQ. The CDR3 DNA reads TGCGCCAGCAGCTGGAGGGACGGCCAAGAGACCCAGTACTTC. It specifies CASSWRDGQETQYF.

Remarks on this clonotype: A read error may explain this, as a much larger clone is one base away. The chain uses TRBV7-6 and TRBJ2-2; TRBD2 is a possible D gene (6 bases). Germline V lookup: CDR1 SGHVS, CDR2 FNYEAQ. The CDR3 spans 17 residues. The V and J ends lost 5 bases and 0 bases respectively, with 16 bases between them. The CDR3 region is CASSPEELASNTGELFF. CDR3 in DNA: TGTGCCAGCAGCCCCGAAGAACTAGCATCGAACACCGGGGAGCTGTTTTTT.

In its sample, this clonotype was seen many times. The chain recombines TRBV27 with TRBJ1-5, with D perhaps TRBD1 (6 bases). The CDR3 runs to 16 residues. In germline, CDR1 is MNHEY, CDR2 SMNVEV (reference sequence). V was clipped by 2 bases and J by 5 bases, with 16 bases between them. The CDR3 region has the DNA TGTGCCAGCAGTTTAACCCTCGGGGGCCGACATCAGCCCCAGCATTTT. This encodes CASSLTLGGRHQPQHF.

This clonotype was seen at least ten times. The chain employs TRBV5-5 and TRBJ1-2; 7 nucleotides line up with TRBD1. Germline V gene sequence: CDR1 SGHKS, CDR2 YYEKEE (reference sequence). This CDR3 has 15 amino acids. Trimming took 6 bases from V and 0 from J; bases not matched to a gene: 8. The CDR3 bases are TGTGCCAGCAATCACCGGGACAGAGCTAACTATGGCTACACCTTC. Its protein product is CASNHRDRANYGYTF.

This clonotype was observed many times. V gene TRBV19 combines with J gene TRBJ2-3; 7 positions agree with TRBD2. CDR3 length: 16 residues. V shed 6 bases, J shed 3 bases, and the junction held 12 bases outside the gene matches. The V gene's germline CDR1 is LNHDA and CDR2 SQIVND (reference sequence). CDR3 loop: CASSVPSGGATDTQYF. As DNA, the CDR3 is TGTGCCAGTAGCGTGCCTAGCGGCGGCGCGACAGATACGCAGTATTTT.

The chain combines TRBV20-1 with TRBJ1-2; TRBD1 agrees at 9 bases. The germline gives CDR1 DFQATT, CDR2 SNEGSKA (reference sequence). The CDR3 loop spans 13 amino acids. V lost 1 base and J lost 5; bases outside the gene matches: 2. This CDR3 is CSARGGQGYGYTF. In DNA, the CDR3 is TGCAGTGCTAGAGGGGGACAGGGATATGGCTACACCTTC.

This clonotype was recorded many times. Being one base from a much bigger clone, this may be a read error. The chain combines TRBV5-1 with TRBJ1-2; D gene uncertain. Germline V gene sequence: CDR1 SGHRS, CDR2 YFSETQ. The CDR3 has 14 amino acids. Trimming cost V 3 bases and J 4 bases, with 13 bases left between them. CDR3: CASSSGKGGYGYTF. The CDR3 nucleotides are TGCGCCAGCAGCTCCGGAAAGGGCGGCTATGGCTACACCTTC. Based on the CDR3 plus reference TRBV5-1 and TRBJ1-2, the full variable domain is KAGVTQTPRYLIKTRGQQVTLSCSPISGHRSVSWYQQTPGQGLQFLFEYFSETQRNKGNFPGRFSGRQFSNSRSEMNVSTLELGDSALYLCASSSGKGGYGYTFGSGTRLTVV.

This clonotype was found many times. This chain connects TRBV3-1 to TRBJ2-7; possible D gene TRBD2, 6 bases. V dropped 3 bases and J dropped 1 base, with 19 bases sitting between them. Germline CDR1 LGHDT, CDR2 YNNKEL (reference sequence). There are 17 residues in the CDR3. The CDR3 nucleotides are TGTGCCAGCAGCCAGACCTCCGGGACTCTGTTTTCCTACGAGCAGTACTTC. It encodes CASSQTSGTLFSYEQYF.

This clonotype appeared many times. This chain connects TRBV20-1 to TRBJ1-6; possible D gene TRBD1, 6 bases. This CDR3 has 15 residues. Trimming cost V 6 bases and J 5 bases, with 17 bases left between them. Germline V gene sequence: CDR1 DFQATT, CDR2 SNEGSKA (reference sequence). CDR3 sequence reads: CSARILTGDNSPLHF. Written as DNA, the CDR3 is TGCAGTGCCAGGATTTTGACAGGAGATAATTCACCCCTCCACTTT.

This clonotype was counted at least ten times. This sequence joins TRBV7-2 and TRBJ2-1; perhaps D is TRBD1 or TRBD2 (6 bases each). V was trimmed by 0 bases and J by 0 bases, leaving 9 bases between them. CDR3 length: 16 residues. Germline CDR1 SGHTA, CDR2 FQGNSA. CDR3 sequence: CASSLAGGGSYNEQFF. For the CDR3, the DNA is TGTGCCAGCAGCTTAGCAGGAGGGGGCTCCTACAATGAGCAGTTCTTC.

Many counts were recorded for this clonotype. The chain combines TRBV29-1 with TRBJ1-5; 8 bases map to TRBD1. Germline V gene data show CDR1 as SQVTM and CDR2 as ANQGSEA. The CDR3 totals 13 residues. Trimming at V came to 3 bases and at J to 7 bases, leaving 5 bases not matched to a gene. This CDR3 is CSVEGQVGQPQHF. In nucleotides, the CDR3 is TGCAGCGTTGAGGGACAGGTTGGCCAGCCCCAGCATTTT.

The sample holds many counts of this clonotype. The rearrangement uses TRBV5-5 and TRBJ1-1; D not resolved. This CDR3 is built from 15 residues. Germline lookup yields CDR1 SGHKS and CDR2 YYEKEE (reference sequence). Trimming pared 0 bases from V and 0 bases from J, leaving 9 bases between. The CDR3 protein is CASSLGPQVNTEAFF. The CDR3, as DNA: TGTGCCAGCAGCTTGGGGCCTCAGGTGAACACTGAAGCTTTCTTT.

Many counts were recorded for this clonotype. V and J are TRBV20-1 and TRBJ1-1, with a tentative D call TRBD1 (6 bases). Trimming stripped 0 bases from V and 5 bases from J, with 13 bases between. CDR3 length: 14 residues. Germline lookup yields CDR1 DFQATT and CDR2 SNEGSKA (reference sequence). This chain's CDR3 is CSARDRGAGTEAFF. The CDR3 DNA reads as TGCAGTGCTAGAGATAGGGGGGCGGGAACTGAAGCTTTCTTT.

This clonotype showed up many times. This chain uses TRBV5-1 with TRBJ1-5; 8 nucleotides agree with TRBD1. Germline-derived CDR1 and CDR2 are SGHRS and YFSETQ. This CDR3 has 14 amino acids. V was clipped by 4 bases and J by 6 bases; unmatched bases: 6. CDR3 coding DNA: TGCGCCAGCAGCCCGACAGGGGCGGGTCAGCCCCAGCATTTT. This gives the protein CASSPTGAGQPQHF. Combining the CDR3 with reference TRBV5-1 and TRBJ1-5 gives the whole variable domain KAGVTQTPRYLIKTRGQQVTLSCSPISGHRSVSWYQQTPGQGLQFLFEYFSETQRNKGNFPGRFSGRQFSNSRSEMNVSTLELGDSALYLCASSPTGAGQPQHFGDGTRLSIL.

This clonotype was counted at least ten times. The V and J genes are TRBV12-3 or TRBV12-4 and TRBJ1-4; D perhaps matches TRBD1 (6 bases). Trimming shortened V by 5 bases and J by 8 bases, and 15 bases separated the two germline ends. The CDR3 is 14 amino acids. The CDR3 spells CASSTAGGGEKLFF. Written as DNA, the CDR3 is TGTGCCAGCAGTACCGCCGGGGGGGGCGAAAAACTGTTTTTT.

The V and J genes are TRBV7-6 and TRBJ1-1; D not certain. The V end lost 2 bases, the J end lost 1 base, and 8 bases lay between the germline ends. The CDR3 spans 14 residues. Germline V CDR1 and CDR2: SGHVS, FNYEAQ. CDR3 region: CASSLRLGNTEAFF. As DNA, the CDR3 is TGTGCCAGCAGCTTACGTTTAGGGAACACTGAAGCTTTCTTT.